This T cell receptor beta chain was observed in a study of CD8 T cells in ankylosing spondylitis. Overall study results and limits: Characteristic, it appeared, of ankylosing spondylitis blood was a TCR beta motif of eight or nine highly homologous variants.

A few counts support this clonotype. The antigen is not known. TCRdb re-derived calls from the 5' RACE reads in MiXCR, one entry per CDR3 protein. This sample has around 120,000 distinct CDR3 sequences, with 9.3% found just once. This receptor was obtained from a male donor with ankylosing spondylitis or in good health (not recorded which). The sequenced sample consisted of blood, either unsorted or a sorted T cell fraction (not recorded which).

CDR3 coding DNA: TGTGCCAGCAGCTTTCGCGGGGACACCGGGGAGCTGTTTTTT. Protein: CASSFRGDTGELFF. The chain has TRBV7-2 and TRBJ2-2; a weak D match, TRBD2 (6 bases). V lost 3 bases and J lost 3, with 8 bases in between. This CDR3 spans 14 amino acids. Germline CDR1 SGHTA, CDR2 FQGNSA.